The T cell receptor beta chain under discussion was sequenced for a study of cytomegalovirus exposure and HLA in healthy donors (dated by TCRdb to about 2017). Study-wide context: An earlier analysis of several hundred of the donors reported approximately 270 Gb of sequence data and some 120 million unique TCR beta sequences from about 179 million T cells. Roughly 310 gigabases of sequencing data and approximately 93 million unique TCR sequences were included in an early release covering about 700 HLA-typed donors. The genetic ancestry cluster associated with self-reported Caucasian donors included about 81% of the 300 to 400 genotyped donors. The aim of the study was to test whether cataloging public T cell receptors could identify signatures of past pathogen exposure. Using immunosequencing, the study profiled T cell repertoires from about 650 subjects and related those repertoires to cytomegalovirus serostatus. In addition to the first cohort of roughly 670 subjects, a separate validation cohort of 100 to 150 different subjects was used. To predict cytomegalovirus infection status, the study brought together high-throughput TCR immunosequencing, statistical association of individual TCRs with disease status, and machine learning. To study patterns of TCR occurrence, a later analysis re-analyzed previously published TCR beta repertoires from more than 550 donors and added high-resolution HLA genotyping. Rather than using new phenotypic data, the later analysis identified candidate immune exposures from TCR beta sequences and from how often those sequences occurred across donors. An earlier analysis of around 580 of the donors used high-throughput TCR beta sequencing to judge whether each TCR beta V gene segment behaved as functional or pseudogenic. Donor age, sex, ethnicity and CMV serostatus were compiled alongside the repertoire data. Genome-wide SNP genotypes for about 65% of the 666 donors were used in a later genetic analysis, which treated that subset as a discovery cohort. All discovery cohort repertoires had been generated using a single sequencing platform. Both class I and class II loci were covered by HLA typing, at four-digit resolution. Typing coverage differed by locus: A, B, C, DRB1 and DQB1 were typed in about 629-640 donors, DQA1 in roughly 500, DPA1 in 606, and DPB1 in 400 to 480. Several DR-DQ haplotypes were treated as single units for association and clustering because of strong linkage in the cohort. Among some 400 genotyped donors of the cohort, an average of 235,054 unique TCR beta nucleotide sequences were sequenced per donor, around 20% of them non-productive. Broad study findings and their caveats: A later genetic analysis associated a missense DCLRE1C variant with V-gene and J-gene trimming of TCR beta chains, and an independent cohort replicated the association. In an earlier analysis of roughly 560 of the donors, most TCR beta V segments were observed in productive rearrangements about 87% or about 30% of the time, broadly matching IMGT annotations. Several of the top co-occurrence clusters appeared to be linked to parvovirus B19, influenza, CMV and Epstein-Barr virus, according to a later analysis. Most CMV-associated TCR beta chains appeared to be HLA-restricted in a later analysis, and the HLA associations seemed to be driven largely by CMV exposure. Across donors, most TCR sequences were observed very rarely, whereas some public TCRs were present in many individuals. Immune exposure information for the cohort was limited to CMV serostatus. In a later analysis, HLA-associated TCR beta chains showed more clonal expansion and lower generation probabilities than non-associated chains that were equally common. The 87-base-pair reads could not distinguish some IMGT-functional V segments, including TRBV6-2 and TRBV6-3, so those segments were excluded. According to a later analysis, TCR association rates differed among HLA loci, with DRB1 alleles showing the most associated TCRs and HLA-C alleles showing the fewest. When HLA alleles, especially DR and DQ, strongly co-occurred, attributing TCR associations to individual alleles was difficult. Because counts were too low, seventeen rarely observed V segments, including chromosome 9 orphons, were left out of the earlier analysis of several hundred of the donors. A cluster of highly shared sequence variants was judged likely to represent a technical artifact of the sequencing pipeline. A later genetic analysis reported fewer N-insertions in productive TCRs among donors in an Asian-associated ancestry cluster than the roughly 700-donor mean. Roughly uniform sequencing depth across donors was assumed in presence/absence analyses, although this assumption may not hold. At a false discovery rate of 0.05, a later analysis linked 15,000 to 20,000 TCR beta sequences to specific HLA alleles. The cohort was sequenced for TCR beta chains only, and without alpha or paired-chain data the features that could be detected were limited. Linkage disequilibrium might explain the correlated functional status among segregating V segments, but an unknown experimental factor could not be excluded. The classifier was reported to diagnose cytomegalovirus status with high specificity and sensitivity in both the original cohort and the validation cohort. Three of the identified cytomegalovirus-associated TCR beta chains were confirmed in vitro to be specific for cytomegalovirus antigens. A further reported finding was that TCR beta sequences accurately predicted the HLA-A and HLA-B alleles for most subjects in the first cohort. The authors suggested that the approach could potentially be extended to other disease states and immunological phenotypes. HLA typing was unavailable for some donors at each locus, so association tests used only the typed subset. The study gave a list of more than 150 TCR beta chains associated with cytomegalovirus.

V and J are truncated by 5 bases and 0 bases respectively, leaving an intervening sequence of 5 bases. The CDR3 spans 12 residues, from the cysteine through the phenylalanine. Only CDR3 DNA is held: 36 bases, read in frame from base 1. CDR1 and CDR2, looked up from the germline V gene, are MNHNS and SASEGT. The cohort comprised some 700 healthy bone marrow donors. All cohort members were sampled while nominally healthy, although unrecorded immune exposures were likely present. The donor tested CMV seropositive, placing the donor among the 290 or so seropositive members of the cohort. A peripheral blood sample was provided by each donor, and peripheral blood mononuclear cells were used for TCR beta sequencing. Genomic DNA was extracted from the blood cell samples with the Qiagen DNeasy Blood Extraction Kit. This clone turned up a few times. The specificity of this receptor is unknown. Base qualities are not recorded, but no much larger clone differs from it by a single base.

The library was generated by the immunoSEQ multiplex PCR assay. A mixture of 60 forward primers for TCR Vbeta segments and 13 reverse primers for TCR Jbeta segments was used in the multiplex PCR. A multiplex PCR assay on genomic DNA amplified the CDR3 region of rearranged TCR beta genes. The Illumina HiSeq System was used to sequence the amplified TCR beta libraries as 87-base-pair reads. Per the original workflow: A later analysis tallied 75 million to 95 million unique TCR beta chains across the 666 repertoires, and about 10 million of those chains were shared by two or more donors. Raw reads were error-corrected and collapsed into unique sequences by a nearest-neighbor algorithm in which closely related sequences were merged to remove PCR and sequencing errors. Alignment of CDR3 sequences to IMGT reference sequences was used to assign V, D and J gene segments. Each retained sequence needed at least a six-nucleotide match to both a V gene segment and a J gene segment. Rearrangements were called productive when the CDR3 lacked stop codons and stayed in frame with V and J; all others were non-productive. Following IMGT convention, CDR3 was defined as the stretch from the second conserved V-encoded cysteine to the conserved J-encoded phenylalanine. In an earlier analysis of some 550 of the donors, sequences lacking an unambiguous match to a single V gene segment were excluded. An earlier analysis of 587 of the donors classified V segments as functional when productive rearrangements were above 56.7% and as segregating when the standard deviation between donors was above 5%. To diagnose cytomegalovirus status from the catalog of TCR beta chain sequences, a statistical classification framework was built. V and J gene assignment, in a later analysis, came from comparing TCR nucleotide sequences with IMGT/GENE-DB human TR gene sequences. In a later analysis, CDR3 sequences and most-parsimonious VDJ recombination scenarios were assigned using the TCRdist pipeline. In a later analysis, each TCR beta chain was defined by its CDR3 amino acid sequence together with its V-gene family, and reads without a unique V-gene family were excluded. As a way to deal with suspected cross-contamination and a sequencing artifact, a later analysis dropped 500 to 700 nucleotide sequences that were highly shared and had low generation probability. In a later analysis, a clonal expansion index was calculated for each public chain from normalized within-repertoire ranks of inferred template counts. A later analysis computed generation probabilities with a VDJ recombination model fitted to out-of-frame rearrangements, and checked the results against IGoR. Hypergeometric tests were used in a later analysis to score TCR-TCR, TCR-HLA and TCR-CMV co-occurrence, with a repertoire-size bias correction applied to the TCR pairs. In a later analysis, false discovery rates were estimated by permuting HLA or CMV assignments 20 times. In a later analysis, co-occurring TCRs were grouped using DBSCAN, with TCRdist sequence similarity added in when clustering inside HLA-allele-positive subsets. Co-occurrence clustering excluded repertoires with fewer than 30,000 or more than 120,000 public chains, plus five with anomalous nucleotide sharing. TCRdb obtained this table from immuneACCESS and retained in-frame rearrangements with V and J assigned. These tables miss some clones; where compared with another copy, unresolved V genes account for less than half of the shortfall, and the remainder is unexplained. That table is the source of V, J and clone size, and D and trimming were worked out from the DNA. For this sample there are over 100,000 clones; over 9% appear just once. 5.8% of the sample rests with the top ten.

The TCR comes from a man aged 35 to 55 in good health and CMV-seropositive. Input material: PBMCs. The chain links TRBV6-1 with TRBJ2-7; there is no confident call for the D gene. The CDR3 has the sequence CASSLSSYEQYF. The DNA reads TGTGCCAGCAGTCTGAGCTCCTACGAGCAGTACTTC.